This TCR beta chain is drawn from a study of T cell repertoires in cytomegalovirus infection. As for the study in general: Use of recently identified HLA-C-restricted and well-studied HLA-B-restricted CMV epitopes was part of the study.

In regard to this clonotype: Its specificity is not known.

Study-level results: Summed frequency of shared TCR beta families picked out CMV carriers who also had the relevant HLA. Within the response measured ex vivo, HLA-C-restricted CMV-specific TCR beta clonotypes were dominant.

TCRdb reprocessed the reads via MiXCR and lists one record per CDR3 protein. The profile shows about 570,000 distinct CDR3 sequences, 40% of them singletons. CDR1 is SGHTA, CDR2 FQGNSA, per germline. With 2 bases removed from V and 6 bases from J, the gap between germline ends came to 13 bases. CDR3 length equals 14 residues. This TCR derives from a human donor in good health (CMV status not recorded). Some clones in this sample may be carry-over from other donors' samples. This chain joins TRBV7-2 and TRBJ1-1; no firm D call. The sequencing used cultured PBMCs, collected from culture after CMV antigen stimulation. CDR3 sequence (DNA): TGTGCCAGCAGCTTATTTGGTGGGGTCTCTGAAGCTTTCTTT. Translating gives CASSLFGGVSEAFF.